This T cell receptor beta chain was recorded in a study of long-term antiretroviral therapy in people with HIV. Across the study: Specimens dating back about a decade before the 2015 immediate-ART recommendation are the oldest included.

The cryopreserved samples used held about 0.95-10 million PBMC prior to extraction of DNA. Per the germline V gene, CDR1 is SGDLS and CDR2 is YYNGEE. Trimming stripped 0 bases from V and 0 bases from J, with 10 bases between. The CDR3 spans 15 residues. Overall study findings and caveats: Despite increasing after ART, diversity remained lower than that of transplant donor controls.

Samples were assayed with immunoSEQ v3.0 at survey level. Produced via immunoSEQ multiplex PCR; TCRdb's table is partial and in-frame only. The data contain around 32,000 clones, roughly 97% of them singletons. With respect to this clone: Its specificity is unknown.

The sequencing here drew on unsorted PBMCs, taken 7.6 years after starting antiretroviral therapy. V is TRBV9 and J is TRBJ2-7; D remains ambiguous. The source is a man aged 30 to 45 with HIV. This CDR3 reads CASSVGGRFSYEQYF. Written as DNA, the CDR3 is TGTGCCAGCAGCGTAGGTGGCAGGTTCTCCTACGAGCAGTACTTC.